This T cell receptor (beta chain) was documented in a study of response to subunit inactivated influenza vaccine. CDR3 length: 18 amino acids. The V gene lost 5 bases and the J gene lost 1 base, with 21 bases spanning the gap. Germline V gives CDR1 MNHEY, CDR2 SVGEGT. Overall study results and limits: The authors put forward the suggestion that each seasonal influenza vaccination may bring in only a limited number of new T cells.

A note on this clonotype: Its target is not known.

In TCRdb, the RT-PCR reads were re-called with MiXCR into one record per CDR3 protein. The sample holds about 300,000 distinct CDR3 sequences, roughly 22% seen once. This receptor was obtained from a man aged 50-75 years who received an inactivated influenza vaccine. The rearrangement joins TRBV6-2 or TRBV6-3 to TRBJ1-5; perhaps TRBD1 as D (6 bases). The material sequenced was PBMCs from blood, taken 21 months after vaccination. This CDR3 reads CASSPQGQWIESNQPQHF. The CDR3, as DNA: TGTGCCAGCAGTCCCCAGGGGCAGTGGATAGAGAGCAATCAGCCCCAGCATTTT.